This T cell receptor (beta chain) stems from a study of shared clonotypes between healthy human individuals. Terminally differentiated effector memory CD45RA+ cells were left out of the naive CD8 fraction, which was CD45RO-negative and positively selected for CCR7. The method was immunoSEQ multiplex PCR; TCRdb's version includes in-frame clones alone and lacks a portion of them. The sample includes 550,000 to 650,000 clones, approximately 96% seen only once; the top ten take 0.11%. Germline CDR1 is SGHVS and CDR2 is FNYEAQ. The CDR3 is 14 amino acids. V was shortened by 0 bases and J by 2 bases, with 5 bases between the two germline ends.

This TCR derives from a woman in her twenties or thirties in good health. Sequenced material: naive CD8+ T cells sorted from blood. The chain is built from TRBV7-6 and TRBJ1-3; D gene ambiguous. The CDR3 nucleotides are TGTGCCAGCAGCTTAGCGAGTGCTGGAAACACCATATATTTT. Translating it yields CASSLASAGNTIYF.